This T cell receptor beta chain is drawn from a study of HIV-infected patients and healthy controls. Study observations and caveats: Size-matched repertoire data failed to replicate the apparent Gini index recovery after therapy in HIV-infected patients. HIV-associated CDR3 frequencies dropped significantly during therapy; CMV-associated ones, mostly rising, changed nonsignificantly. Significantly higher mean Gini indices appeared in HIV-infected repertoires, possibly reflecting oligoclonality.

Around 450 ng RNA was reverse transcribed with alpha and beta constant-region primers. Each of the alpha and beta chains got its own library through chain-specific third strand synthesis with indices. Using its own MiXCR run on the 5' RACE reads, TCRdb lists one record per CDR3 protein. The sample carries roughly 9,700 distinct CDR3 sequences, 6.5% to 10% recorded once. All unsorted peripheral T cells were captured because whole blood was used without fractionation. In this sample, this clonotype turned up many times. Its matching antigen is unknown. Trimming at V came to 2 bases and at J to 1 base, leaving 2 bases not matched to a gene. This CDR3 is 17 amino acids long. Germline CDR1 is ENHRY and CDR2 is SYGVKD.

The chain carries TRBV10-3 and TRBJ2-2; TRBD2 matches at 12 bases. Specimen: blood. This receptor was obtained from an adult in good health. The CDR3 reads CAISEGLAGKNTGELFF. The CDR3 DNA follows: TGTGCCATCAGTGAGGGACTAGCGGGGAAGAACACCGGGGAGCTGTTTTTT.